The clone carrying this TCR beta chain was detected a few times. The data are from a study of blood T cell repertoires in COVID-19. Study summary: Whether acute or convalescent, the COVID-19 samples came from the United States, Italy and Spain.

Only in-frame clones appear in the TCRdb table, and some are missing; sequencing was by immunoSEQ multiplex PCR. The table has about 260,000 clones, about 89% seen once. This CDR3 is 13 amino acids long. J gave up 2 bases and V 6 bases, and 5 bases lay outside the gene matches. CDR1 is SQVTM and CDR2 is ANQGSEA in the germline V gene. The origin of this receptor is a man between 35 and 55 years old who had recovered from COVID-19. This chain joins TRBV29-1 and TRBJ2-3, with 7 bases aligning to TRBD1. The sequencing input was peripheral blood. The CDR3 DNA sequence: TGCAGCGTAAACAGGGGTGTCACAGATACGCAGTATTTT. Translation gives CSVNRGVTDTQYF.